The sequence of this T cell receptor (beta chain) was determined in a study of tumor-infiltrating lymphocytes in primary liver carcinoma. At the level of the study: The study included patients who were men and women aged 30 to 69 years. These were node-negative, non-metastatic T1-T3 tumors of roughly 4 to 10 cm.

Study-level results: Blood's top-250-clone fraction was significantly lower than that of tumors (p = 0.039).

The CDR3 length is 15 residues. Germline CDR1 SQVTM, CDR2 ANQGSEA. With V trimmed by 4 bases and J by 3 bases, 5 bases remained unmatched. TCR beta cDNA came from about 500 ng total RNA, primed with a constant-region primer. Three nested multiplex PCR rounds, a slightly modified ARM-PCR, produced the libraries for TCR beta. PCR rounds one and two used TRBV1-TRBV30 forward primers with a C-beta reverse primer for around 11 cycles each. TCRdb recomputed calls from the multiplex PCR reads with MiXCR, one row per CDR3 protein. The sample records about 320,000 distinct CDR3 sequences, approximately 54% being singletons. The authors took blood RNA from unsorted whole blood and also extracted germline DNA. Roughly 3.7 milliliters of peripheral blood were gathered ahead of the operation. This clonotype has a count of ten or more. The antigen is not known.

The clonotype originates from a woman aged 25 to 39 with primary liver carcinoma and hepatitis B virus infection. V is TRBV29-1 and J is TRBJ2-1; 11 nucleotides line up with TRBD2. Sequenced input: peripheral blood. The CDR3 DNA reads TGCAGCGTTGGGCTGACTAGCGGGGACTACAATGAGCAGTTCTTC. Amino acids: CSVGLTSGDYNEQFF.